This T cell receptor (beta chain) was captured by sequencing in a study of blood T cell repertoires in COVID-19. About the study: The United States, Italy and Spain supplied acute and convalescent COVID-19 samples.

This clone was observed once. The same CDR3 arises from other DNA sequences in this sample as well. In the source study's methods: Estimation of nucleated cell counts was performed using reference gene primer amplification. Measured with immunoSEQ multiplex PCR; TCRdb has only the in-frame clones, and not every one. V and J calls plus clone size are reproduced from that table; the DNA served to infer D and trimming. The sample lists under 250,000 clones, roughly 82% occurring once. The J segment lost 4 bases and the V segment lost 4 bases, leaving 2 bases of the junction unmatched. This CDR3 spans 14 amino acids. CDR1 and CDR2 from the germline V gene are SGHRS and YFSETQ.

The chain carries TRBV5-1 and TRBJ1-1; 12 bases are shared with TRBD1. Source material: peripheral blood. This clonotype originated in a man aged 50-60 years with active or convalescent COVID-19. CDR3 region: CASSRDRGRTEAFF. The DNA for the CDR3 is TGCGCCAGCAGCCGGGACAGGGGGCGCACTGAAGCTTTCTTT. Full variable domain (outside the CDR3, taken from reference TRBV5-1 and TRBJ1-1): KAGVTQTPRYLIKTRGQQVTLSCSPISGHRSVSWYQQTPGQGLQFLFEYFSETQRNKGNFPGRFSGRQFSNSRSEMNVSTLELGDSALYLCASSRDRGRTEAFFGQGTRLTVV.